These 9 T cell receptor beta chains were all obtained from the same sample, sequenced in a study of cytomegalovirus exposure and HLA in healthy donors. Primers for the PCR totalled 60 Vbeta and 13 Jbeta. Only in-frame clones appear in the TCRdb table, and some are missing; sequencing was by immunoSEQ multiplex PCR. The data show under 250,000 clones, 80% to 90% seen once. Sequenced material: PBMCs. The receptors shown here come from a girl aged 2-10 years in good health and CMV-seronegative.

The rearrangement joins TRBV7-9 to TRBJ2-2; D uncertain. CDR3 length equals 14 residues. From germline, CDR1 is SEHNR and CDR2 FQNEAQ (reference sequence). Trimming removed 8 bases at V and 2 bases at J, with 12 bases between. The CDR3 loop is CASSRSPNTGELFF. The CDR3 nucleotides read TGTGCCAGCTCCAGGTCCCCTAACACCGGGGAGCTGTTTTTT. Full variable domain (missing parts from reference TRBV7-9 and TRBJ2-2): DTGVSQNPRHKITKRGQNVTFRCDPISEHNRLYWYRQTLGQGPEFLTYFQNEAQLEKSRLLSDRFSAERPKGSFSTLEIQRTEQGDSAMYLCASSRSPNTGELFFGEGSRLTVL.

This chain uses TRBV2 with TRBJ2-5; maybe TRBD2 (5 bases). The DNA end is more similar to TRBJ2-7, so the J call may be wrong. CDR1 is SNHLY, CDR2 FYNNEI, per germline. The CDR3 spans 12 residues. This CDR3 is CASSATSYEQYF. CDR3 in DNA: TGTGCCAGCAGTGCAACTAGTTACGAGCAGTACTTC.

The chain combines TRBV7-3 with TRBJ2-2; a weak D match, TRBD2 (5 bases). The germline V gene has CDR1 SGHTA and CDR2 FQGTGA. V shed 5 bases and J shed 3 bases, with 13 bases lying between them. This CDR3 is built from 15 residues. The DNA for the CDR3 is TGTGCCAGCAGCCTCACTAGGACGGACACCGGGGAGCTGTTTTTT. Its protein product is CASSLTRTDTGELFF.

This clone was counted a single time. The rearrangement joins TRBV5-4 to TRBJ1-3, with a weak D call TRBD1 (6 bases). CDR1 is SGHNT, CDR2 YYREEE, per germline (reference sequence). V dropped 1 base and J dropped 4 bases, with 15 bases sitting between them. The CDR3 extends over 16 amino acids. This chain's CDR3 is CASSLRGGSGGNTIYF. The CDR3 DNA reads as TGTGCCAGCAGCTTGCGGGGGGGCTCGGGCGGAAACACCATATATTTT.

The rearrangement links TRBV4-2 to TRBJ1-3; 7 nucleotides match TRBD1. Trimming cost V 1 base and J 1 base; bases outside gene matches: 4. This CDR3 is 16 amino acids long. Germline V gene sequence: CDR1 LGHNA, CDR2 YNFKEQ. The CDR3 nucleotides read TGTGCCAGCAGCCAAGCGGGACAGAATTCTGGAAACACCATATATTTT. Translation gives CASSQAGQNSGNTIYF.

This clone has a handful of counts. CDR3 region: CASTVTGSMNTEAFF. CDR3 in DNA: TGTGCCAGTACCGTGACAGGGAGTATGAACACTGAAGCTTTCTTT. J is TRBJ1-1 and V is TRBV19; 7 nucleotides agree with TRBD1. The CDR3 has 15 residues. Germline CDR1 reads LNHDA; CDR2 reads SQIVND (reference sequence). Trimming took 7 bases from V and 0 from J; bases not matched to a gene: 8.

J is TRBJ2-6 and V is TRBV6-5; perhaps TRBD2 as D (6 bases). V was cut by 4 bases and J by 1 base, with 11 bases left in between. The CDR3 sequence is 16 residues long. Germline CDR1 MNHEY, CDR2 SVGAGI. CDR3 sequence reads: CASSSGRGSGANVLTF. The CDR3 DNA reads TGTGCCAGCAGTTCCGGGCGGGGATCTGGGGCCAACGTCCTGACTTTC.

The chain carries TRBV30 and TRBJ1-1; D is possibly TRBD1 (5 bases). This CDR3 has 15 amino acids. Trimming took 5 bases from V and 3 from J, leaving 19 bases between them. Germline V lookup: CDR1 GTSNPN, CDR2 SVGIG (reference sequence). The CDR3 bases are TGTGCCTGGTCAACAGGTATAGGGGAGGACACTGAAGCTTTCTTT. It specifies CAWSTGIGEDTEAFF. Full variable domain (outside the CDR3, taken from reference TRBV30 and TRBJ1-1): SQTIHQWPATLVQPVGSPLSLECTVEGTSNPNLYWYRQAAGRGLQLLFYSVGIGQISSEVPQNLSASRPQDRQFILSSKKLLLSDSGFYLCAWSTGIGEDTEAFFGQGTRLTVV.

This chain links TRBV9 with TRBJ2-1; 14 nucleotides line up with TRBD2. Germline CDR1 and CDR2: SGDLS and YYNGEE. V was pared by 4 bases and J by 15 bases, with 12 bases of the junction left unmatched. This CDR3 comprises 15 residues. The CDR3 DNA reads as TGTGCCAGCAGCCTAGGGACTAGCGGGGGCGCCAGCTTGTTCTTC. It codes for CASSLGTSGGASLFF.